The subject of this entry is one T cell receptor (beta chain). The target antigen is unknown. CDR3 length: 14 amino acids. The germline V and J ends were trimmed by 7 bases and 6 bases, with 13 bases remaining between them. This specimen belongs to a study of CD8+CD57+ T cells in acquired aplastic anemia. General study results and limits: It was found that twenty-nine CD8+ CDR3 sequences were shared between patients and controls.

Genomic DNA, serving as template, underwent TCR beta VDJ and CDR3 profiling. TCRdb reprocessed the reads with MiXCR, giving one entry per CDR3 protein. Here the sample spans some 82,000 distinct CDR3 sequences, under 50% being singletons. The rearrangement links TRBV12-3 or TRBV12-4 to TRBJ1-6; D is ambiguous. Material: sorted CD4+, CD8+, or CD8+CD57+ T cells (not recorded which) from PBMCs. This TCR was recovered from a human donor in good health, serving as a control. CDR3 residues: CASTPSAINSPLHF. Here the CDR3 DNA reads TGTGCCAGCACCCCGTCCGCGATTAATTCACCCCTCCACTTT.